The 10 T cell receptor beta chains listed next were all sequenced from one sample in a study of long-term antiretroviral therapy in people with HIV. Investigators performed immunoSEQ version v3.0 at survey level. Measured with immunoSEQ multiplex PCR; TCRdb has only the in-frame clones, and not every one. The top ten clones hold under 15% of a sample with 35,000 to 45,000 clones, 75% to 85% of them seen once. The specimen comprised unsorted PBMCs, sampled 0.3 years after starting antiretroviral therapy. These receptors were taken from a man between 18 and 35 years old with HIV.

The genes are TRBV18 and TRBJ2-1, with TRBD1 matching over 11 bases. The CDR3 spans 16 residues. With V trimmed by 4 bases and J by 8 bases, 10 bases remained unmatched. Germline values: CDR1 KGHSH, CDR2 LQKENI. For the CDR3, the DNA is TGTGCCAGCTCACGAATGGACAGGGGGCTAAATGATGAGCAGTTCTTC. Protein sequence: CASSRMDRGLNDEQFF.

The V gene is TRBV4-1, the J gene TRBJ2-7; D not certain. The germline CDR1 and CDR2 sequences are MGHRA and YSYEKL. V was pared by 4 bases and J by 3 bases, with 13 bases between. This CDR3 has 14 residues. The DNA of the CDR3 is TGCGCCAGCAGCCGCGCCCAAGGTGACTACGAGCAGTACTTC. It yields the protein CASSRAQGDYEQYF.

J is TRBJ2-1 and V is TRBV9, with D hard to call. The CDR3 spans 14 residues. Looked up from germline, CDR1 is SGDLS and CDR2 is YYNGEE. V lost 0 bases, J lost 8 bases, and 12 bases lay in between. CDR3 sequence reads: CASSVGPLRYEQFF. The CDR3 bases are TGTGCCAGCAGCGTAGGTCCCCTACGATATGAGCAGTTCTTC.

The chain has TRBV15 and TRBJ1-1; 8 nucleotides align to TRBD1. The junction had 9 bases not matched to a gene; V was cut back by 8 bases and J by 4 bases. This CDR3 contains 14 residues. CDR1 LNHNV and CDR2 YYDKDF come from the germline V gene (reference sequence). The CDR3 DNA is TGTGCCACCGGCGACAGGGGCTTGGGCACTGAAGCTTTCTTT. This codes for CATGDRGLGTEAFF.

The CDR3 DNA is TGTGCCAGCTCACCACCGGGACGTTGGGATGGCTACACCTTC. This sequence encodes CASSPPGRWDGYTF. The V call is TRBV18, the J call TRBJ1-2; TRBD1 might be the D (5 bases). V was cut by 0 bases and J by 6 bases, with 11 bases left in between. The CDR3 is 14 residues long. Germline lookup yields CDR1 KGHSH and CDR2 LQKENI. The complete variable domain, with remaining parts taken from reference TRBV18 and TRBJ1-2, reads NAGVMQNPRHLVRRRGQEARLRCSPMKGHSHVYWYRQLPEEGLKFMVYLQKENIIDESGMPKERFSAEFPKEGPSILRIQQVVRGDSAAYFCASSPPGRWDGYTFGSGTRLTVV.

Details on this clone: In the same sample, other DNA sequences code for this CDR3. The chain combines TRBV28 with TRBJ1-1; no clear D gene. This CDR3 spans 14 amino acids. Germline V CDR1 and CDR2: MDHEN, SYDVKM. V was clipped by 1 base and J by 1 base, with 7 bases between them. Here the CDR3 DNA reads TGTGCCAGCAGTTTATCAGGAACGAACACTGAAGCTTTCTTT. Residues: CASSLSGTNTEAFF.

This chain connects TRBV19 to TRBJ1-5; D is uncertain. V was clipped by 6 bases and J by 1 base, with 16 bases between them. This CDR3 is built from 16 residues. Germline CDR1 is LNHDA and CDR2 is SQIVND (reference sequence). The CDR3 nucleotides are TGTGCCAGTAGCCCCGGGTTGGGGATAAGCAATCAGCCCCAGCATTTT. This translates into CASSPGLGISNQPQHF.

J is TRBJ2-1 and V is TRBV4-3; D may be TRBD2 (6 bases). Trimming removed 0 bases from V and 0 bases from J, with 15 bases in between. In germline, CDR1 is LGHNA, CDR2 YSLEER. The CDR3 extends over 18 amino acids. The CDR3 DNA reads as TGCGCCAGCAGCCAAGACGGGAGTTCGACAAGCTCCTACAATGAGCAGTTCTTC. It encodes CASSQDGSSTSSYNEQFF.

The chain has TRBV18 and TRBJ2-7; 8 bases agree with TRBD1. This CDR3 is built from 18 residues. V was pared by 4 bases and J by 3 bases, with 17 bases of the junction left unmatched. The V gene's germline CDR1 is KGHSH and CDR2 LQKENI. The CDR3 loop reads CASSRTYGTGASSYEQYF. The DNA of the CDR3 is TGTGCCAGCTCACGAACGTACGGGACAGGTGCAAGTAGCTACGAGCAGTACTTC.

The genes are TRBV5-1 and TRBJ2-2; a weak D match, TRBD2 (5 bases). The CDR3 extends over 11 amino acids. V gave up 5 bases and J gave up 6 bases, with 5 bases separating them. CDR1 is SGHRS and CDR2 is YFSETQ in the germline V gene. The CDR3 sequence is CASREAGELFF. CDR3 DNA: TGCGCCAGCAGGGAGGCCGGGGAGCTGTTTTTT.